Listed below are T cell receptor beta chains from one sample, sequenced in a study of cytomegalovirus exposure and HLA in healthy donors. Using immunoSEQ multiplex PCR, the repertoire was profiled, and TCRdb retains in-frame clones only, with some absent. The sample contains fewer than 250,000 clones, about three quarters of which appear only once. Sequenced input: PBMCs. These receptors were collected from a male donor in good health and CMV-seronegative. The CDR3 runs from the conserved cysteine through the conserved F or W. Fields, in order: D gene, J gene, V gene, clone size, CDR3 DNA, CDR3 protein. The D gene is left open where the match is weak. The size field is filled for only some rows; it gives once, few, many or a size class.

NA	TRBJ2-7	TRBV20-1	NA	TGCAGTGCTAGAGATGAGAACGAGCAGTACTTC	CSARDENEQYF
NA	TRBJ2-5	TRBV7-3	NA	TGTGCCAGCAGCCGGGACACCCTGGGAGAGACCCAGTACTTC	CASSRDTLGETQYF
NA	TRBJ2-1	TRBV14	NA	TGTGCCAGCAGCCAAGCCTCTGCTACCAATGAGCAGTTCTTC	CASSQASATNEQFF
NA	TRBJ1-1	TRBV4-2	NA	TGTGCCAGCAGCCCCCAGGGGCCTGAAGCTTTCTTT	CASSPQGPEAFF
NA	TRBJ1-1	TRBV7-8	NA	TGTGCCAGCAGCGGAATAGCGGGGAACACTGAAGCTTTCTTT	CASSGIAGNTEAFF
NA	TRBJ2-2	TRBV2	NA	TGTGCCAGCAGACTAGAAAACACCGGGGAGCTGTTTTTT	CASRLENTGELFF
NA	TRBJ2-7	TRBV6-1	NA	TGTGCCAGCAGACCTTTCTCACGGGGGTACGAGCAGTACTTC	CASRPFSRGYEQYF
TRBD1	TRBJ2-7	TRBV2	NA	TGTGCCAGCATACGGGACAGGGAACACGAGCAGTACTTC	CASIRDREHEQYF
TRBD2	TRBJ2-3	TRBV27	NA	TGTGCCAGCAGTTTCTTAGCGGGGGTTTTCGGGGGAGATACGCAGTATTTT	CASSFLAGVFGGDTQYF
NA	TRBJ2-1	TRBV5-1	once	TGCGCCAGCAGCTTGAACGGGAATGAGCAGTTCTTC	CASSLNGNEQFF
NA	TRBJ2-7	TRBV25-1	few	TGTGCCAGCAGTGCGAGAGGCCCCAGCTCCTACGAGCAGTACTTC	CASSARGPSSYEQYF
NA	TRBJ2-5	TRBV7-9	NA	TGTGCCAGCAGCTTATCTGGGGAGGAGACCCAGTACTTC	CASSLSGEETQYF
TRBD1	TRBJ2-3	TRBV5-1	NA	TGCGCCAGCAGCCCGGGACAGGTCACAGATACGCAGTATTTT	CASSPGQVTDTQYF
NA	TRBJ1-5	TRBV19	few	TGTGCCAGTAGTACCCCCACAGGGCAGCCCCAGCATTTT	CASSTPTGQPQHF
NA	TRBJ2-5	TRBV18	NA	TGTGCCAGCTCGCCAGACAGGACCCAGTACTTC	CASSPDRTQYF
TRBD2	TRBJ2-2	TRBV27	NA	TGTGCCAGCAGTTTTTACGTCGGCCAAGCGGGAGGGAAGGGCGGGGAGCTGTTTTTT	CASSFYVGQAGGKGGELFF
NA	TRBJ1-1	TRBV29-1	NA	TGCAGCGTCCGGAGGGGCGGTCCGCCCGGGGACGCTGAAGCTTTCTTT	CSVRRGGPPGDAEAFF
NA	TRBJ1-6	TRBV4-3	NA	TGCGCCAGCAGCCAAGACAGATCTTCACCCCTCCACTTT	CASSQDRSSPLHF
NA	TRBJ2-5	TRBV14	NA	TGTGCCAGCAGCCGCACGCGCCAAGAGACCCAGTACTTC	CASSRTRQETQYF
TRBD2	TRBJ2-1	TRBV28	NA	TGTGCCAGCAGTGTTAGACTAGCGGGACTCTACAATGAGCAGTTCTTC	CASSVRLAGLYNEQFF
TRBD2	TRBJ2-2	TRBV18	NA	TGTGCCAGCTCACTGACTAGCGGGAGAAGTGCCGGGGAGCTGTTTTTT	CASSLTSGRSAGELFF
TRBD2	TRBJ2-5	TRBV19	NA	TGTGCCAGCAGTCACCTCGGGATTAGCGGGGGTAGGGGAGAGACCCAGTACTTC	CASSHLGISGGRGETQYF
NA	TRBJ2-7	TRBV9	NA	TGTGCCAGCAGCAAACCCCAAGGGAGGCTCTCCTACGAGCAGTACTTC	CASSKPQGRLSYEQYF
TRBD1	TRBJ1-1	TRBV12-5	NA	TGTGCTAGTGGTTTGGCCTTGGGACAGGAGAACACTGAAGCTTTCTTT	CASGLALGQENTEAFF
TRBD1	TRBJ1-1	TRBV27	NA	TGTGCCAGCAGTGCCCGAACGGGACAGGGCTCCAAAGCTTTCTTT	CASSARTGQGSKAFF
TRBD2	TRBJ2-1	TRBV5-1	NA	TGCGCCAGCAGCCCCCGGACTAGCGGGGGCGCGGATGAGCAGTTCTTC	CASSPRTSGGADEQFF
NA	TRBJ2-1	TRBV5-1	NA	TGCGCCAGCAGCCCCTTTTCACCGGGGGAAGACAATGAGCAGTTCTTC	CASSPFSPGEDNEQFF
TRBD1	TRBJ1-4	TRBV5-1	NA	TGCGCCAGCAGCTTGGGGGGACAGGGGCGAGCTAATGAAAAACTGTTTTTT	CASSLGGQGRANEKLFF
NA	TRBJ2-5	TRBV19	NA	TGTGCCAGTAGGATAAGTCCGACTCAACAAGAGACCCAGTACTTC	CASRISPTQQETQYF
NA	TRBJ2-3	TRBV7-9	few	TGTGCCAGCAGCCCTAGCACAGATACGCAGTATTTT	CASSPSTDTQYF
NA	TRBJ1-1	TRBV7-6	NA	TGTGCCAGCAGCTTAGCACGGGGGGGGGCAATCACTGAAGCTTTCTTT	CASSLARGGAITEAFF
NA	TRBJ1-1	TRBV7-9	few	TGTGCCAGCAGCCTCCGGGGTCTTTTGCCTGAAGCTTTCTTT	CASSLRGLLPEAFF
NA	TRBJ2-7	TRBV19	NA	TGTGCCAGTAAAGGCAGGGACTCCTACGAGCAGTACTTC	CASKGRDSYEQYF
NA	TRBJ2-7	TRBV27	NA	TGTGCCAGCCGTGCAGGATTCAGCGAGCAGTACTTC	CASRAGFSEQYF
NA	TRBJ2-7	TRBV20-1	NA	TGCAGTGCTAGTCACTACTACGAGCAGTACTTC	CSASHYYEQYF
NA	TRBJ1-1	TRBV29-1	NA	TGCAGCGCGGGGGGGATGAACACTGAAGCTTTCTTT	CSAGGMNTEAFF
TRBD1	TRBJ1-3	TRBV11-2	NA	TGTGCCAGCCAAGACAGGGTGAAAAACACCATATATTTT	CASQDRVKNTIYF
NA	TRBJ1-1	TRBV30	NA	TGTGCCTGGAGTGTACCAGGCACTGAAGCTTTCTTT	CAWSVPGTEAFF
TRBD1	TRBJ1-2	TRBV5-6	NA	TGTGCCAGCAGCTTACAGGGGCTGAGCACCTTC	CASSLQGLSTF
NA	TRBJ2-6	TRBV29-1	NA	TGCAGCGTTGACGCAGGTCCTGGGGCCAACGTCCTGACTTTC	CSVDAGPGANVLTF
NA	TRBJ1-6	TRBV18	NA	TGTGCCAGCTCACCGCCTTCAGGCTCTCCACCCCTCCACTTT	CASSPPSGSPPLHF
TRBD1	TRBJ1-4	TRBV7-2	NA	TGTGCCAGCAGCTTGGGACAGGGACCTAATGAAAAACTGTTTTTT	CASSLGQGPNEKLFF
NA	TRBJ2-1	TRBV11-2	NA	TGTGCCAGCAGCTCCCCGCTAGAAGGAGAACCCTACAATGAGCAGTTCTTC	CASSSPLEGEPYNEQFF
TRBD1	TRBJ1-6	TRBV4-2	NA	TGTGCCAGCAGCCGCCGGGACAGAAATTCACCCCTCCACTTT	CASSRRDRNSPLHF
NA	TRBJ2-1	TRBV15	NA	TGTGCCACCAGCAGAGAGGGTAGATCGATTACTATTAACGAGCAGTTCTTC	CATSREGRSITINEQFF
NA	TRBJ2-7	TRBV11-2	NA	TGTGCCAGCAGCTTAGTTTGGGCTAAAGGCTACGAGCAGTACTTC	CASSLVWAKGYEQYF
TRBD1	TRBJ1-4	TRBV9	NA	TGTGCCAGCAGCCCCCGCGGGACAGGGCTGAATGAAAAACTGTTTTTT	CASSPRGTGLNEKLFF
NA	TRBJ1-2	TRBV28	NA	TGTGCCAGCAGTTTATGGGAGACAGGAGTTAATCCGGCCGGCTACACCTTC	CASSLWETGVNPAGYTF
TRBD1	TRBJ2-7	TRBV5-1	NA	TGCGCCAGCAGCCTTAGGACAGGAGCGTACGAGCAGTACTTC	CASSLRTGAYEQYF
TRBD1	TRBJ2-1	TRBV2	few	TGTGCCAGCAGGGGGACAGGGTACTACAATGAGCAGTTCTTC	CASRGTGYYNEQFF
NA	TRBJ1-2	TRBV12-5	NA	TGTGCTAGTGGCCTCACGAGGAGCCTCCCTAACTATGGCTACACCTTC	CASGLTRSLPNYGYTF
NA	TRBJ1-1	TRBV5-4	few	TGTGCCAGCAGCCCGGGACAAAAAGAAGCTTTCTTT	CASSPGQKEAFF
TRBD1	TRBJ2-7	TRBV7-9	NA	TGTGCCAGCAGCCACAAGGGACAGTACGAGCAGTACTTC	CASSHKGQYEQYF
NA	TRBJ2-1	TRBV5-5	NA	TGTGCCAGCAGCTTGAATAGTGAGCAGTTCTTC	CASSLNSEQFF
TRBD2	TRBJ2-2	TRBV4-2	NA	TGTGCCGTTCGACTAGCAGCGAACACCGGGGAGCTGTTTTTT	CAVRLAANTGELFF